A single sample gave rise to the 11 T cell receptor beta chains below, sequenced in a study of T-cell reconstitution after alpha-beta-depleted transplantation in children. Unique molecular identifiers featured in how the TCRbeta library was prepared. TCRdb ran MiXCR on the PCR reads and lists one entry per CDR3 protein. The sample lists 250,000 to 300,000 distinct CDR3 sequences, 10% occurring once. The material sequenced was PBMCs, taken before TCRalphabeta/CD19-depleted stem cell transplant. The receptors derive from a boy younger than two with acute myeloid leukemia, due to receive a stem cell transplant.

This clonotype was seen ten or more times. The rearrangement joins TRBV20-1 to TRBJ2-2; TRBD2 matches 11 bases. Germline loops: CDR1 DFQATT, CDR2 SNEGSKA (reference sequence). Trimming at V came to 6 bases and at J to 6 bases, leaving 6 bases not matched to a gene. This CDR3 comprises 14 residues. CDR3: CSAELAGGAGELFF. The CDR3 nucleotides are TGCAGTGCGGAATTAGCGGGAGGGGCCGGGGAGCTGTTTTTT.

This clonotype was seen more than once but under ten times. The gene calls are TRBV24-1 and TRBJ2-2, with D perhaps matching TRBD1 (5 bases). Per germline, CDR1 KGHDR and CDR2 SFDVKD. The CDR3 is 16 residues long. The V gene lost 1 base and the J gene lost 3 bases, with 11 bases spanning the gap. The CDR3 DNA reads as TGTGCCACCAGTGATTTCCCGGGCAGGGACACCGGGGAGCTGTTTTTT. This translates into CATSDFPGRDTGELFF.

This clonotype occurred many times. The chain combines TRBV10-3 with TRBJ2-7; 7 bases map to TRBD1. Per the germline V gene, CDR1 is ENHRY and CDR2 is SYGVKD. V lost 0 bases to trimming and J lost 0 bases; unmatched junction nucleotides: 5. This CDR3 has 16 amino acids. The CDR3 sequence is CAISESAQGHSYEQYF. The CDR3 bases are TGTGCCATCAGTGAGTCAGCACAGGGGCACTCCTACGAGCAGTACTTC.

In its sample, this clonotype was seen a few times. The J gene is TRBJ2-3, the V gene TRBV5-5, with TRBD1 matching over 7 bases. Unmatched junction bases numbered 7, after V lost 4 bases and J lost 2 bases. Germline CDR1 and CDR2: SGHKS and YYEKEE (reference sequence). This CDR3 comprises 15 residues. The CDR3: CASSPGQLTTDTQYF. CDR3 DNA sequence: TGTGCCAGCAGCCCGGGACAGCTCACCACAGATACGCAGTATTTT.

This clonotype was observed at least ten times. This sequence joins TRBV28 and TRBJ1-1; the D gene is possibly TRBD1 (5 bases). This CDR3 is built from 11 residues. Deletions cut 6 bases from V and 7 bases from J, with 9 bases between. The germline V gene encodes CDR1 MDHEN and CDR2 SYDVKM. CDR3 amino acids: CASSRGVEAFF. Here the CDR3 DNA reads TGTGCCAGCAGCCGGGGCGTTGAAGCTTTCTTT. The whole variable domain, filled in from reference TRBV28 and TRBJ1-1, reads DVKVTQSSRYLVKRTGEKVFLECVQDMDHENMFWYRQDPGLGLRLIYFSYDVKMKEKGDIPEGYSVSREKKERFSLILESASTNQTSMYLCASSRGVEAFFGQGTRLTVV.

The table lists this clonotype with many counts. The chain carries TRBV14 and TRBJ2-1; D is possibly TRBD2 (5 bases). CDR3 length: 15 amino acids. Trimming pared 2 bases from V and 7 bases from J, leaving 15 bases between. From germline, CDR1 is SGHDN and CDR2 FVKESK. The CDR3 is CASSQQKGVGNEQFF. CDR3 nucleotides: TGTGCCAGCAGCCAACAAAAGGGAGTAGGGAATGAGCAGTTCTTC. Based on the CDR3 plus reference TRBV14 and TRBJ2-1, the full variable domain is EAGVTQFPSHSVIEKGQTVTLRCDPISGHDNLYWYRRVMGKEIKFLLHFVKESKQDESGMPNNRFLAERTGGTYSTLKVQPAELEDSGVYFCASSQQKGVGNEQFFGPGTRLTVL.

This clonotype occurred a few times. CDR3 nucleotides: TGTGCCAGCAGCCAACTAACAGGGAGTACTGAAGCTTTCTTT. Translation: CASSQLTGSTEAFF. This chain uses TRBV5-5 with TRBJ1-1; possibly TRBD1 for D (6 bases). V dropped 4 bases and J dropped 5 bases, with 15 bases sitting between them. This CDR3 has 14 amino acids. Germline V gene data show CDR1 as SGHKS and CDR2 as YYEKEE (reference sequence).

This clonotype was seen many times. This CDR3 reads CASSQEGWLAGGPNNEQFF. The CDR3 DNA reads TGTGCCAGCAGCCAAGAAGGTTGGCTAGCGGGAGGGCCGAACAATGAGCAGTTCTTC. The V and J genes are TRBV14 and TRBJ2-1; 12 bases map to TRBD2. With 0 bases clipped from V and 5 bases from J, the junction kept 11 bases outside the gene matches. The CDR3 is made up of 19 amino acids. The germline CDR1 and CDR2 sequences are SGHDN and FVKESK.

This clonotype was counted only a few times. V usage is TRBV5-1 and J usage is TRBJ1-1, with D unresolved. CDR1 and CDR2 (germline): SGHRS, YFSETQ. V lost 1 base and J lost 6, with 13 bases in between. The CDR3 extends over 14 amino acids. The CDR3 DNA follows: TGCGCCAGCAGCTTGTACGCCCCGGGCCCTGAAGCTTTCTTT. Its protein is CASSLYAPGPEAFF.

The chain carries TRBV14 and TRBJ1-2; the D gene is possibly TRBD1 (6 bases). V was pared by 1 base and J by 3 bases, with 12 bases between. The length of the CDR3 is 15 residues. CDR1 and CDR2 (germline): SGHDN, FVKESK. Here the CDR3 DNA reads TGTGCCAGCAGCCAAGCCCCGGGACACCACTATGGCTACACCTTC. This encodes CASSQAPGHHYGYTF.

Regarding this clonotype: This clone may be a read error of a much larger clone one base away. This chain links TRBV6-5 with TRBJ2-1; TRBD2 matches at 8 bases. This CDR3 spans 17 amino acids. V was clipped by 0 bases and J by 3 bases; unmatched bases: 7. Germline V gene sequence: CDR1 MNHEY, CDR2 SVGAGI. The CDR3 loop is CASSYSRNSGIYNEQFF. In nucleotides, the CDR3 is TGTGCCAGCAGTTACTCCCGGAATAGCGGGATCTACAATGAGCAGTTCTTC.